This TCR beta chain was obtained from a study of blood T cell repertoires in COVID-19. The data were produced by immunoSEQ multiplex PCR, yet TCRdb's version contains in-frame clones alone and is incomplete. Of 80,000 or so clones detected, 70% to 90% appear once; the ten largest clones hold about 10%. Deletions cut 0 bases from V and 5 bases from J, with 5 bases between. The CDR3 is made up of 13 amino acids. Per germline, CDR1 LNHNV and CDR2 YYDKDF (reference sequence). Sequenced input: peripheral blood. The rearrangement uses TRBV15 and TRBJ1-5, with no clear D. This clonotype was obtained from a man aged 55-75 years with COVID-19, enrolled during active disease. CDR3 DNA: TGTGCCACCAGCAGAGACAGTGATCAGCCCCAGCATTTT. It encodes CATSRDSDQPQHF.